These 21 T cell receptor beta chains came from one sample sequenced in a study of T cell repertoires in cytomegalovirus infection. TCRdb analysed the reads with MiXCR anew, one entry per CDR3 protein. The sample lists about 680,000 distinct CDR3 sequences; around 24% were seen once. The source material was CD8+ T cells from PBMCs. Source of these receptors: a human donor in good health (CMV status not recorded). Some clones in this sample may be carry-over from other donors' samples.

This clonotype was picked up many times. The V call is TRBV7-9, the J call TRBJ1-2; 7 bases match TRBD1. Germline CDR1 is SEHNR and CDR2 is FQNEAQ (reference sequence). Trimming cost V 3 bases and J 4 bases; bases outside gene matches: 2. This CDR3 is 13 amino acids long. The DNA for the CDR3 is TGTGCCAGCAGCTTGGGACAGCTCTATGGCTACACCTTC. It is translated as CASSLGQLYGYTF.

In its sample, this clonotype was seen a few times. This chain connects TRBV2 to TRBJ1-1; D call uncertain. The ends were cut back, 3 bases at V and 4 bases at J, with 15 bases in the middle. From germline, CDR1 is SNHLY and CDR2 FYNNEI. The CDR3 is 15 amino acids. CDR3 nucleotides: TGTGCCAGCAGTGACAAACGCCCGGCGGGCACTGAAGCTTTCTTT. Translation gives CASSDKRPAGTEAFF.

In this sample, this clonotype turned up a few times. The chain has TRBV7-9 and TRBJ2-1, with D possibly being TRBD1 (5 bases). This CDR3 has 16 amino acids. V was clipped by 4 bases and J by 0 bases, with 13 bases between them. The germline V gene encodes CDR1 SEHNR and CDR2 FQNEAQ (reference sequence). CDR3: CASSSTGASSYNEQFF. CDR3 DNA: TGTGCCAGCAGCTCCACAGGTGCTAGCTCCTACAATGAGCAGTTCTTC.

This clonotype was picked up many times. The V call is TRBV7-2, the J call TRBJ2-5; 14 positions match TRBD2. J was trimmed by 5 bases and V by 5 bases; bases with no gene match: 10. Germline-derived CDR1 and CDR2 are SGHTA and FQGNSA. The CDR3 spans 17 residues. The CDR3 nucleotides are TGTGCCAGCAGCCCCCTTGGGACTAGCGGGGGAAGGGAGACCCAGTACTTC. Translated: CASSPLGTSGGRETQYF.

This clonotype was seen at least ten times. In DNA form, the CDR3 reads TGTGCCAGCAGCTTAAAGGACGACACAGATACGCAGTATTTT. Translated: CASSLKDDTDTQYF. This chain joins TRBV7-3 and TRBJ2-3; D call uncertain. Trimming removed 1 base from V and 2 bases from J, with 7 bases in between. Germline V gene data show CDR1 as SGHTA and CDR2 as FQGTGA. The CDR3 runs to 14 residues. The full variable domain, its missing parts supplied by reference TRBV7-3 and TRBJ2-3, is GAGVSQTPSNKVTEKGKYVELRCDPISGHTALYWYRQSLGQGPEFLIYFQGTGAADDSGLPNDRFFAVRPEGSVSTLKIQRTERGDSAVYLCASSLKDDTDTQYFGPGTRLTVL.

This clonotype was counted at least ten times. The gene calls are TRBV7-2 and TRBJ2-7; D is possibly TRBD1 (6 bases). The ends were cut back, 3 bases at V and 5 bases at J, with 11 bases in the middle. Per the germline V gene, CDR1 is SGHTA and CDR2 is FQGNSA. The CDR3 has 13 residues. CDR3: CASSLTGENEQYF. For the CDR3, the DNA is TGTGCCAGCAGCTTGACAGGAGAAAACGAGCAGTACTTC.

This clonotype was observed a few times. The chain links TRBV7-9 to TRBJ2-5; 7 bases match TRBD2. V shed 5 bases, J shed 1 base, and the junction held 13 bases outside the gene matches. Germline CDR1 SEHNR, CDR2 FQNEAQ (reference sequence). This CDR3 is 17 amino acids long. The CDR3 reads CASSPRRGRGGQETQYF. The CDR3 nucleotides read TGTGCCAGCAGCCCAAGAAGAGGGCGCGGGGGCCAAGAGACCCAGTACTTC.

In its sample, this clonotype was seen a few times. The J gene is TRBJ1-6, the V gene TRBV28; the D gene is possibly TRBD1 (5 bases). This CDR3 has 14 amino acids. Germline V CDR1 and CDR2: MDHEN, SYDVKM. V was cut by 11 bases and J by 1 base, with 12 bases left in between. This CDR3 is CAHTGVSYNSPLHF. The CDR3 DNA follows: TGTGCCCACACGGGGGTGTCCTATAATTCACCCCTCCACTTT.

The chain links TRBV9 to TRBJ2-6, with D unresolved. Looked up from germline, CDR1 is SGDLS and CDR2 is YYNGEE. The ends were cut back, 3 bases at V and 2 bases at J, with 6 bases in the middle. The CDR3 has 14 amino acids. In nucleotides, the CDR3 is TGTGCCAGCAGCGGTAGAACTGGGGCCAACGTCCTGACTTTC. This sequence encodes CASSGRTGANVLTF. The full variable domain, its missing parts supplied by reference TRBV9 and TRBJ2-6, is DSGVTQTPKHLITATGQRVTLRCSPRSGDLSVYWYQQSLDQGLQFLIQYYNGEERAKGNILERFSAQQFPDLHSELNLSSLELGDSALYFCASSGRTGANVLTFGAGSRLTVL.

In this sample, this clonotype turned up a few times. V and J are TRBV20-1 and TRBJ1-1, with TRBD1 matching over 8 bases. V was pared by 6 bases and J by 10 bases, with 22 bases of the junction left unmatched. CDR3 length equals 16 residues. Germline CDR1 and CDR2: DFQATT and SNEGSKA (reference sequence). This chain's CDR3 is CSAPERDRFEGGVAFF. The CDR3 DNA sequence: TGCAGTGCCCCCGAGCGGGACAGGTTCGAGGGCGGCGTAGCTTTCTTT.

V and J are TRBV6-2 or TRBV6-3 and TRBJ1-1; D remains ambiguous. CDR3 length: 12 amino acids. In germline, CDR1 is MNHEY, CDR2 SVGEGT. The ends were cut back, 6 bases at V and 4 bases at J, with 9 bases in the middle. The CDR3 DNA follows: TGTGCCAGCAGCTATCGGACCACTGAAGCTTTCTTT. It codes for CASSYRTTEAFF.

The rearrangement links TRBV28 to TRBJ2-3, with 7 bases identical to TRBD1. This CDR3 region has 15 residues. Trimming at V came to 2 bases and at J to 3 bases, leaving 5 bases not matched to a gene. CDR1 is MDHEN, CDR2 SYDVKM, per germline. In DNA, the CDR3 is TGTGCCAGCAGTTTAATGTCAGGGGGAACAGATACGCAGTATTTT. Translating gives CASSLMSGGTDTQYF.

This clonotype has a handful of counts. J is TRBJ2-1 and V is TRBV14, with TRBD1 identical over 7 bases. V shed 4 bases and J 5 bases; nucleotides not matched to a gene: 11. The CDR3 contains 16 residues. The germline gives CDR1 SGHDN, CDR2 FVKESK. CDR3 DNA sequence: TGTGCCAGCAGCCCATACAGGGGAGCTCCGAACAATGAGCAGTTCTTC. Translation: CASSPYRGAPNNEQFF.

The chain has TRBV12-5 and TRBJ2-2; 10 nucleotides match TRBD2. The CDR3 runs 15 residues. Germline V CDR1 and CDR2: LGHNT, FRNRAP. The V gene end was trimmed by 5 bases and the J gene end by 4 bases; junction bases not matched to a gene: 4. As DNA, the CDR3 is TGTGCTAGTGGTACTTGGACTAGCGGCACCGGGGAGCTGTTTTTT. The encoded protein is CASGTWTSGTGELFF.

This clonotype was counted at least ten times. CDR3 DNA sequence: TGTGCCAGCAGCCAAGATTCTTTTGAAGCTTTCTTT. Amino acid sequence: CASSQDSFEAFF. The chain uses TRBV14 and TRBJ1-1; D is ambiguous. V was trimmed by 0 bases and J by 7 bases, leaving 6 bases between them. Germline-derived CDR1 and CDR2 are SGHDN and FVKESK. This CDR3 is built from 12 residues.

This clonotype was seen a few times. The CDR3 DNA reads as TGTGCCAGCAGCGACGGTACCTACGAGCAGTACGTC. Protein: CASSDGTYEQYV. The chain joins TRBV7-9 to TRBJ2-7; D is undetermined. There are 12 residues in the CDR3. Germline V CDR1 and CDR2: SEHNR, FQNEAQ (reference sequence). V lost 5 bases and J lost 2, with 7 bases in between.

This clonotype showed up many times. The J gene is TRBJ1-5, the V gene TRBV28, with unresolved D. V was shortened by 4 bases and J by 0 bases, with 19 bases between the two germline ends. CDR3 size: 18 residues. The germline gives CDR1 MDHEN, CDR2 SYDVKM. For the CDR3, the DNA is TGTGCCAGCAGTTGGCCCGCGGAGGTAACAGTTAGCAATCAGCCCCAGCATTTT. Translated: CASSWPAEVTVSNQPQHF. Supplemented by reference TRBV28 and TRBJ1-5, the full variable domain reads DVKVTQSSRYLVKRTGEKVFLECVQDMDHENMFWYRQDPGLGLRLIYFSYDVKMKEKGDIPEGYSVSREKKERFSLILESASTNQTSMYLCASSWPAEVTVSNQPQHFGDGTRLSIL.

The sample holds a few counts of this clonotype. The gene calls are TRBV7-9 and TRBJ1-1; 9 bases agree with TRBD1. V was pared by 5 bases and J by 6 bases, with 13 bases of the junction left unmatched. This CDR3 has 16 residues. Germline V gives CDR1 SEHNR, CDR2 FQNEAQ (reference sequence). The CDR3 region is CASSPVRDRAGAEAFF. DNA for the CDR3: TGTGCCAGCAGCCCCGTAAGGGACAGGGCGGGGGCTGAAGCTTTCTTT.

This clonotype turned up a few times. The J gene is TRBJ2-7, the V gene TRBV23-1; D call uncertain. TRBV23-1 is flagged as an ORF with uncertain function. Between the trimmed V and J ends, which lost 3 bases and 2 bases, there was a span of 14 bases. The CDR3 is made up of 15 amino acids. This CDR3 reads CASSHLRTLTYEQYV. The CDR3, as DNA: TGCGCCAGCAGTCACTTAAGGACGCTGACCTACGAGCAGTACGTC.

This clonotype was picked up a small number of times. The rearrangement uses TRBV28 and TRBJ2-1; maybe TRBD2 (5 bases). The CDR3 totals 13 residues. V lost 6 bases and J lost 7, with 13 bases in between. The germline V gene has CDR1 MDHEN and CDR2 SYDVKM. The CDR3 DNA reads as TGTGCCAGCAGGGGGTTTTCGGGGAATGAGCAGTTCTTC. It encodes CASRGFSGNEQFF.

The chain combines TRBV28 with TRBJ2-3, with 11 nucleotides matching TRBD1. The CDR3 spans 13 residues. Germline lookup yields CDR1 MDHEN and CDR2 SYDVKM. J lost 4 bases, V lost 7 bases, and 1 base had no gene match. The CDR3 sequence is CASMGQGADTQYF. DNA for the CDR3: TGTGCCAGCATGGGACAGGGGGCAGATACGCAGTATTTT. Filled out from reference TRBV28 and TRBJ2-3, the complete variable domain reads DVKVTQSSRYLVKRTGEKVFLECVQDMDHENMFWYRQDPGLGLRLIYFSYDVKMKEKGDIPEGYSVSREKKERFSLILESASTNQTSMYLCASMGQGADTQYFGPGTRLTVL.